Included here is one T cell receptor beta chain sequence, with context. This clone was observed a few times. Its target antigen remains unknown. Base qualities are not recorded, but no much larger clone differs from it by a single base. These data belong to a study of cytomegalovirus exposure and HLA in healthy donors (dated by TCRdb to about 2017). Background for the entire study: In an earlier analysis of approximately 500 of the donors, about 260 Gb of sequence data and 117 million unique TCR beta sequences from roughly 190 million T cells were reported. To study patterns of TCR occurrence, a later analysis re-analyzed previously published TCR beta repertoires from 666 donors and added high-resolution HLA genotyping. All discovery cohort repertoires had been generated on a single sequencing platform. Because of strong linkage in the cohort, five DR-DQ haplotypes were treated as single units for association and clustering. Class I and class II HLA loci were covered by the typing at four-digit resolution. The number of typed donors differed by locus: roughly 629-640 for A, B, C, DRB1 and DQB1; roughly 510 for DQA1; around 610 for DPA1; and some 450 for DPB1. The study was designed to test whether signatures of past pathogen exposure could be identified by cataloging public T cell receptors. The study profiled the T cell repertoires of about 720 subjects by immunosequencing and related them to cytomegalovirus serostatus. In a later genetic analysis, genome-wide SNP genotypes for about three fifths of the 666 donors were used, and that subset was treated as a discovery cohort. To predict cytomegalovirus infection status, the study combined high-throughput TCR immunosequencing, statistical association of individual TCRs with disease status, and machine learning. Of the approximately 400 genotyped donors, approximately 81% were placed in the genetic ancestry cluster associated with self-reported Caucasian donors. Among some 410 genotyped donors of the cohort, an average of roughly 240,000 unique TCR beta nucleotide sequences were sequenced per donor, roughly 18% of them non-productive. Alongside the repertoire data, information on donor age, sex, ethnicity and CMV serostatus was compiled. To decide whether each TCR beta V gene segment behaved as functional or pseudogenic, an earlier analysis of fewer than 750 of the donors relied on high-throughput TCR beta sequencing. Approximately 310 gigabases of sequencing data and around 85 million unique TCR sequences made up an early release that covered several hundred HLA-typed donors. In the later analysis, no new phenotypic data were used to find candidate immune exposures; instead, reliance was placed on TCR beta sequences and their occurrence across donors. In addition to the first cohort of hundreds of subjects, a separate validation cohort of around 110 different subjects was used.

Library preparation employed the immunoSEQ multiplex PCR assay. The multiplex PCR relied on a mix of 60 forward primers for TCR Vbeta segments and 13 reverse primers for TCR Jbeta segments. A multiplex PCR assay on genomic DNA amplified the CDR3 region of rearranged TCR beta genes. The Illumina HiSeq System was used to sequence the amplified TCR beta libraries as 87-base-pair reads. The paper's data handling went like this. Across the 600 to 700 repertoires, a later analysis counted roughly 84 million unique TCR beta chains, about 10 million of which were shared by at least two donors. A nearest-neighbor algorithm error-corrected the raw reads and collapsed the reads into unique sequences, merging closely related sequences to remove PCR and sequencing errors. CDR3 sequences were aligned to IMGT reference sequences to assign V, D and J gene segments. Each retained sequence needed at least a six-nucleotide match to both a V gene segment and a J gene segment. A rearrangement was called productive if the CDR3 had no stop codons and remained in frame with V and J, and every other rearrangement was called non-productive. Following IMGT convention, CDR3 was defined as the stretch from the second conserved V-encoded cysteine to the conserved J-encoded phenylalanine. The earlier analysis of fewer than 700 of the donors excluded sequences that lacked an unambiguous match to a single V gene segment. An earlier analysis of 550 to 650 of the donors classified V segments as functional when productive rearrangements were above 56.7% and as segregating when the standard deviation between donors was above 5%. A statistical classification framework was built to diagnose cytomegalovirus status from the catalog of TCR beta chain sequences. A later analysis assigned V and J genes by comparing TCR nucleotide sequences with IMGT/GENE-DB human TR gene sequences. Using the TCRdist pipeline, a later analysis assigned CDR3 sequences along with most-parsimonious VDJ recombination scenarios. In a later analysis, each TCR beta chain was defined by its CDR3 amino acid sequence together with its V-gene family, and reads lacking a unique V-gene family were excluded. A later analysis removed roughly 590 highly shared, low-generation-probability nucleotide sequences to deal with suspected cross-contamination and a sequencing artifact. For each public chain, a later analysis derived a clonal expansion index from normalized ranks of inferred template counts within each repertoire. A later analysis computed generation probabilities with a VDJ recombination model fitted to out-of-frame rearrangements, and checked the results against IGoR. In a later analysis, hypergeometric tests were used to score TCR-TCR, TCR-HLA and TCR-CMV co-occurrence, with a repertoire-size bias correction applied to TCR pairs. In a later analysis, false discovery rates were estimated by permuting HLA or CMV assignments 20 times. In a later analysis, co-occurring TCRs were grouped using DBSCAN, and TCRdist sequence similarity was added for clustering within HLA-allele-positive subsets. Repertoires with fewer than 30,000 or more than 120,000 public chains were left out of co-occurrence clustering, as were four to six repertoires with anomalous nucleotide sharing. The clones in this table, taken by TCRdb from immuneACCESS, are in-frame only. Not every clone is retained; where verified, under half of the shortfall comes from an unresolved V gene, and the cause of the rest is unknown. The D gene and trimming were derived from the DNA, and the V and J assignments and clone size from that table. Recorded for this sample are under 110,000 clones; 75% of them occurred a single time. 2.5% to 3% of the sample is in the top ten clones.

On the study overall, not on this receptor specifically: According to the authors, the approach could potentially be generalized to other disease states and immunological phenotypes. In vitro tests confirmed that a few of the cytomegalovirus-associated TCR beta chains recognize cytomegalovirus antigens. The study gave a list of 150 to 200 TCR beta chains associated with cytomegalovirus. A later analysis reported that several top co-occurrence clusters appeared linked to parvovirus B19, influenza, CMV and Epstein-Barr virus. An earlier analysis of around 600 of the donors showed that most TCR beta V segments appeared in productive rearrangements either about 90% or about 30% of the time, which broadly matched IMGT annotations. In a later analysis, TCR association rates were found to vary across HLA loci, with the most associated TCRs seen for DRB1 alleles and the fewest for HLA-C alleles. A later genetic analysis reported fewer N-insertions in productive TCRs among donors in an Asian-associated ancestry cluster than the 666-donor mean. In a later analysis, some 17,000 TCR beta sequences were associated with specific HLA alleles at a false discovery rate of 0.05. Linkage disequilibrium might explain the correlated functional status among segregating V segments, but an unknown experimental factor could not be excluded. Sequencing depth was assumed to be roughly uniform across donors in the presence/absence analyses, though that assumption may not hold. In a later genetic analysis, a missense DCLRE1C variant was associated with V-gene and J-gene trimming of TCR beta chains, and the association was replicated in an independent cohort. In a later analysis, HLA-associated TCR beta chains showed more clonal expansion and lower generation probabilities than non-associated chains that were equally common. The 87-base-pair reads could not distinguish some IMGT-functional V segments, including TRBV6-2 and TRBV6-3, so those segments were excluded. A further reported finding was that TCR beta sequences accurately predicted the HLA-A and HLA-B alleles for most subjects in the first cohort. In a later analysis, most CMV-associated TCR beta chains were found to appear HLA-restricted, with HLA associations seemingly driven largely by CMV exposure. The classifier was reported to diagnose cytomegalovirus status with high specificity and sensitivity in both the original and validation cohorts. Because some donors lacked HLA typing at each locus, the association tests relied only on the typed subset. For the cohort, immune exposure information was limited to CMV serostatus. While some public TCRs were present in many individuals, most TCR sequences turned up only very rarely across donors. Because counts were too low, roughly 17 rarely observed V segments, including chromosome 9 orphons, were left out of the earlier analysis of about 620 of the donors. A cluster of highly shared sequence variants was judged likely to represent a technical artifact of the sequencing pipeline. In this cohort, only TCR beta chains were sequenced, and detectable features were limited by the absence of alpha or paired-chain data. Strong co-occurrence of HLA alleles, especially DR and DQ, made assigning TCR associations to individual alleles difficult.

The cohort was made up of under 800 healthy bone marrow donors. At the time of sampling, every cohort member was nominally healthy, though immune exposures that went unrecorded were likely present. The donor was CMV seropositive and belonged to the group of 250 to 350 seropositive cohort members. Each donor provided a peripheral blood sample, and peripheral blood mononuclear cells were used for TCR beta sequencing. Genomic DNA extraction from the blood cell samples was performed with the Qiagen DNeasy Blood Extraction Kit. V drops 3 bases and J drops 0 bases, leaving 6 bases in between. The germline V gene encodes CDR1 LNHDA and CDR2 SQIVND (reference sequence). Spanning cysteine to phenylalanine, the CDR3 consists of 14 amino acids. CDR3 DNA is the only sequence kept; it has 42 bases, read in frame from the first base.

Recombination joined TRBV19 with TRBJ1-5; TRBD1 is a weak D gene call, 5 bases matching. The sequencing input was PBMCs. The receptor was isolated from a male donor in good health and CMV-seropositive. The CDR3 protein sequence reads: CASSIDSSNQPQHF. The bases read TGTGCCAGTAGTATCGACAGTAGCAATCAGCCCCAGCATTTT. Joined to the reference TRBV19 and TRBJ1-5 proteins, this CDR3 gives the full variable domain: DGGITQSPKYLFRKEGQNVTLSCEQNLNHDAMYWYRQDPGQGLRLIYYSQIVNDFQKGDIAEGYSVSREKKESFPLTVTSAQKNPTAFYLCASSIDSSNQPQHFGDGTRLSIL.